This paragraph covers one T cell receptor (beta chain) sequence. This clonotype showed up many times. It has no known antigen specificity. Base qualities are not provided; no much larger clone lies one nucleotide away. This record belongs to a study of T-cell reconstitution after alpha-beta-depleted transplantation in children (dated by TCRdb to about 2016). Regarding the study in general: T-cell immune reconstitution after TCRalphabeta/CD19-depleted allogeneic hematopoietic cell transplantation in children was quantitatively tracked in the study by means of TCR repertoire profiling.

What the research found in general, with its limitations: In some patients, the high TCRbeta diversity seen at day 60 was put down to recipient T cells and intrathymic progenitors that had survived conditioning. The apparently early alphabetaT-cell count recovery about two months after transplant was reportedly dependent on only several hundred rapidly expanded clones derived from non-depleted graft cells. Over the following months the frequencies of hyperexpanded clones went down, and after one year T-cell counts and TCRbeta diversity were mostly credited to newly produced T cells.

Per the germline V gene, SGHRS is the CDR1 and YFSETQ is the CDR2. Relative to germline, V is 6 bases shorter and J is 7 bases shorter, with 20 bases between their ends. Reading from cysteine to phenylalanine, the CDR3 counts 15 amino acids. CDR3 DNA is the only sequence kept; it has 45 bases, read in frame from the first base. Libraries were constructed by PCR. TCRdb shows the sequencer as Illumina HiSeq 2500. TCR library preparation used molecular barcoding, with unique molecular identifiers applied to normalize quantification of the TCRbeta repertoire. The raw public reads went through TCRdb reprocessing: fastp at Q25, MiXCR clone calling, in-frame beta chains kept. Under each unique CDR3 protein, matching rows form one entry showing the most common genes and DNA. Present in this sample are nearly 250,000 distinct CDR3 sequences, approximately 8.9% of which were seen just once. The top ten clonotypes cover approximately 6% of the sample.

The treatment or condition label on this specimen signifies: allogeneic hematopoietic cell transplantation with graft depleted of TCRalphabeta T cells and CD19 B cells. TCRalphabeta/CD19-depleted allogeneic hematopoietic cell grafts were given to the transplant recipients, all of whom were children. Sample: PBMCs, mostly from graft donor cells, taken 180 days after TCRalphabeta/CD19-depleted stem cell transplant. The clonotype comes from a male patient younger than 18 who had a stem cell transplant for acute lymphoblastic leukemia, so the T cells may come from the graft donor. In this chain, TRBV5-1 is recombined with TRBJ2-1, and perhaps TRBD2 as D gene, on 5 matching bases. The DNA sequence is TGCGCCAGCACCATGACGGGGAAGTTTAGGAATGAGCAGTTCTTC. This encodes CASTMTGKFRNEQFF.